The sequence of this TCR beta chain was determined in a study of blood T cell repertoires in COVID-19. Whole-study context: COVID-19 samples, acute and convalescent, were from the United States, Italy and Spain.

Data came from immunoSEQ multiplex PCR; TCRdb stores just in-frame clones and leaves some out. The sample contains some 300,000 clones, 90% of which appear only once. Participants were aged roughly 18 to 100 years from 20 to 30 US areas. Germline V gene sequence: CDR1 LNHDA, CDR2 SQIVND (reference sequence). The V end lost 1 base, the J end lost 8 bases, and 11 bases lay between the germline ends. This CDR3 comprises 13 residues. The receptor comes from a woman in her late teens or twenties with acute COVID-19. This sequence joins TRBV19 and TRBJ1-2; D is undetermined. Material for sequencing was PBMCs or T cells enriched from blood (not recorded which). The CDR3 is CASSIGVPRGYTF. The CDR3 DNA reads TGTGCCAGTAGTATAGGAGTCCCACGCGGCTACACCTTC. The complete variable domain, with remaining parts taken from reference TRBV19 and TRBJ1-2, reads DGGITQSPKYLFRKEGQNVTLSCEQNLNHDAMYWYRQDPGQGLRLIYYSQIVNDFQKGDIAEGYSVSREKKESFPLTVTSAQKNPTAFYLCASSIGVPRGYTFGSGTRLTVV.